This T cell receptor beta chain was recovered during a study of blood T cell repertoires in COVID-19. Looking at the study overall: T cells, B-cell-depleted T cells, or PBMCs provided the cDNA or gDNA that served as material.

Researchers sorted participants into cohorts using their self-reported clinical history. Germline loops: CDR1 SGHRS, CDR2 YFSETQ. Trimming removed 1 base from V and 1 base from J; junction bases left unmatched: 6. There are 16 residues in the CDR3. Clones were read by immunoSEQ multiplex PCR, and TCRdb kept only the in-frame ones, dropping some. The sample carries around 120,000 clones, roughly 90% recorded once. V gene TRBV5-1 combines with J gene TRBJ2-5, with 8 nucleotides matching TRBD2. This TCR came from a woman in her forties or fifties who had recovered from COVID-19. The sequenced sample was PBMCs or T cells enriched from blood (not recorded which). CDR3 sequence reads: CASSLFVAGGQETQYF. The DNA for the CDR3 is TGCGCCAGCAGCTTGTTTGTGGCGGGGGGCCAAGAGACCCAGTACTTC.